Here is one T cell receptor beta chain with its context. Its specificity is unknown. The data derive from a study of Tregs in tolerant kidney transplant recipients. Whole-study results and caveats: Some patients' samples used different primers over time, so nucleotide sequences weren't comparable.

Germline CDR1 reads MDHEN; CDR2 reads SYDVKM. Trimming removed 4 bases at V and 6 bases at J, with 12 bases between. The CDR3 is 14 amino acids. Unstimulated Tregs (CD4+CD25+CD127-) and CD4+CD25- non-Tregs were sorted from PBMCs. Some clones are missing from TCRdb's copy, which holds only in-frame ones; the method was immunoSEQ multiplex PCR. The sample has roughly 66,000 clones; roughly 90% are singletons. This receptor was obtained from a human donor who received a combined kidney and bone marrow transplant. The source was CD8+ T cells from blood, collected before the transplant. The rearrangement links TRBV28 to TRBJ1-4; D uncertain. CDR3 in amino acids: CASSSRSHYEKLFF. The CDR3 bases are TGTGCCAGCAGTTCTAGGAGTCATTATGAAAAACTGTTTTTT. Full variable domain (outside the CDR3, taken from reference TRBV28 and TRBJ1-4): DVKVTQSSRYLVKRTGEKVFLECVQDMDHENMFWYRQDPGLGLRLIYFSYDVKMKEKGDIPEGYSVSREKKERFSLILESASTNQTSMYLCASSSRSHYEKLFFGSGTQLSVL.